This TCR beta chain was retrieved from a study of resident and recirculating memory T cells in vitiligo. Overall study: Genomic DNA was extracted from whole homogenized samples, with no cell sorting.

Profiled with immunoSEQ multiplex PCR; TCRdb holds only in-frame clones, not every one. The sample includes 70,000 to 85,000 clones, approximately 91% of them seen just once. Germline V gives CDR1 LGHNA, CDR2 YNFKEQ. The trim removed 0 bases at V and 0 bases at J, leaving 9 bases unmatched. The CDR3 covers 18 residues. Sequencing was performed on blood. The clonotype was recovered from a male donor with vitiligo. V usage is TRBV4-2 and J usage is TRBJ2-3, with 7 bases matching TRBD2. CDR3 sequence reads: CASSQDVQRETSTDTQYF. CDR3 bases: TGTGCCAGCAGCCAAGATGTCCAGCGGGAAACTAGCACAGATACGCAGTATTTT.